This record concerns one T cell receptor (beta chain) sequence. What it recognizes is unknown. The source of the sample is a study of cytomegalovirus exposure and HLA in healthy donors. Study results and caveats: A later analysis found TCR association rates differed by HLA locus, highest for DRB1 and lowest for HLA-C.

This CDR3 has 15 amino acids. Trimming took 5 bases from V and 7 from J; bases not matched to a gene: 11. Germline V gene data show CDR1 as SGHRS and CDR2 as YFSETQ. The PCR made use of 60 Vbeta and 13 Jbeta primers. Generated by immunoSEQ multiplex PCR, the TCRdb table keeps only in-frame clones and is missing some. The sample lists a few hundred thousand clones; around 75% were seen once. Specimen: PBMCs. The TCR sequence derives from a woman aged 30 to 39 in good health and CMV-seronegative. V usage is TRBV5-1 and J usage is TRBJ2-1, with 8 bases that match TRBD2. As DNA, the CDR3 is TGCGCCAGCAGGTCTCACAGTAGCGGGGAGAATGAGCAGTTCTTC. It encodes CASRSHSSGENEQFF.